One and the same sample provided the 25 T cell receptor beta chains below, sequenced in a study of type 1 regulatory T cells. TCRdb reanalysed the reads using MiXCR and keeps one entry per CDR3 protein. The sample records tens of thousands of distinct CDR3 sequences, more than 10% being singletons. Their antigens are not known. Sequencing was carried out using cultured non-Tr1 T cells, either the whole culture or a sorted T cell fraction (not recorded which). These TCRs come from a human donor in good health.

V gene TRBV5-6 combines with J gene TRBJ2-1, with 7 bases fitting TRBD2. Germline loops: CDR1 SGHDT, CDR2 YYEEEE. The CDR3 totals 16 residues. V lost 0 bases and J lost 5; bases outside the gene matches: 8. CDR3 DNA: TGTGCCAGCAGCTTGGCGGGCAGGGAGGGAAACAATGAGCAGTTCTTC. Protein sequence: CASSLAGREGNNEQFF.

This clonotype was counted between two and nine times. The rearrangement links TRBV5-1 to TRBJ2-3; D possibly corresponds to TRBD1 (6 bases). Germline V lookup: CDR1 SGHRS, CDR2 YFSETQ. This CDR3 is 14 amino acids long. Trimming left V 0 bases short and J 2 bases short, with 7 bases between. This CDR3 reads CASSLGDNTDTQYF. CDR3 in DNA: TGCGCCAGCAGCTTGGGGGACAACACAGATACGCAGTATTTT.

Many counts were recorded for this clonotype. J is TRBJ1-2 and V is TRBV5-1; D remains ambiguous. Germline V gene lookup returns CDR1 SGHRS and CDR2 YFSETQ. The CDR3 runs to 13 residues. V gave up 2 bases and J gave up 3 bases, with 8 bases separating them. CDR3 sequence (DNA): TGCGCCAGCAGCTTCTCGGGTGACTATGGCTACACCTTC. Encoded protein: CASSFSGDYGYTF.

This clonotype was counted a few times. The chain recombines TRBV5-6 with TRBJ1-1; D is uncertain. Germline assignment: CDR1 SGHDT and CDR2 YYEEEE. Trimming stripped 0 bases from V and 2 bases from J, with 8 bases between. The CDR3 is made up of 14 amino acids. CDR3 bases: TGTGCCAGCAGCTTGGGAACAGTCAACACTGAAGCTTTCTTT. Its protein is CASSLGTVNTEAFF.

This clonotype was found many times. This chain uses TRBV12-3 or TRBV12-4 with TRBJ2-5, with a possible D match to TRBD2 (5 bases). The CDR3 extends over 14 amino acids. V lost 2 bases to trimming and J lost 3 bases, with 10 bases between them. CDR3 sequence: CASSLRTRKETQYF. The DNA for the CDR3 is TGTGCCAGCAGTTTACGAACTAGAAAAGAGACCCAGTACTTC.

This clonotype was counted many times. The chain couples TRBV18 to TRBJ1-2, with D perhaps TRBD1 (5 bases). This CDR3 spans 12 amino acids. The V gene's germline CDR1 is KGHSH and CDR2 LQKENI. V lost 2 bases and J lost 6, with 7 bases in between. CDR3 sequence reads: CASSPSRDGYTF. The CDR3 nucleotides read TGTGCCAGCTCACCAAGCAGGGATGGCTACACCTTC.

This clonotype was detected many times. This sequence joins TRBV29-1 and TRBJ2-5; D is uncertain. Germline V gene lookup returns CDR1 SQVTM and CDR2 ANQGSEA. V lost 4 bases and J lost 9, with 6 bases in between. CDR3 length equals 9 residues. The CDR3 nucleotides are TGCAGCGTTGTTCCCCCCCAGTACTTC. Protein product: CSVVPPQYF. The variable domain in full, completed from reference TRBV29-1 and TRBJ2-5, reads SAVISQKPSRDICQRGTSLTIQCQVDSQVTMMFWYRQQPGQSLTLIATANQGSEATYESGFVIDKFPISRPNLTFSTLTVSNMSPEDSSIYLCSVVPPQYFGPGTRLLVL.

This clonotype has at least ten counts. This sequence joins TRBV27 and TRBJ2-3; tentatively, D is TRBD2 (6 bases). The CDR3 is 14 residues long. With 8 bases removed from V and 6 bases from J, the gap between germline ends came to 18 bases. Per germline, CDR1 MNHEY and CDR2 SMNVEV (reference sequence). The CDR3 region is CASRRPGRYDTQYF. CDR3 in DNA: TGTGCCAGCCGCCGACCAGGGAGGTACGATACGCAGTATTTT.

This clonotype was seen ten or more times. V is TRBV24-1 and J is TRBJ2-1; tentative D call: TRBD2 (5 bases). The CDR3 spans 17 residues. Germline V gene sequence: CDR1 KGHDR, CDR2 SFDVKD. V lost 3 bases to trimming and J lost 3 bases, with 17 bases between them. CDR3 coding DNA: TGTGCCACCAGTGATACCCTGGGAGCGGAGAACTACAATGAGCAGTTCTTC. It encodes CATSDTLGAENYNEQFF.

The chain links TRBV7-2 to TRBJ2-2; the D gene is possibly TRBD1 (5 bases). CDR1 and CDR2 from the germline V gene are SGHTA and FQGNSA. The CDR3 is 16 residues long. Trimming cost V 0 bases and J 5 bases, with 13 bases left between them. The CDR3 region has the DNA TGTGCCAGCAGCTTAGCGGCTAAGGGGCCTACCGGGGAGCTGTTTTTT. Translation gives CASSLAAKGPTGELFF.

This clonotype was counted at least ten times. The chain joins TRBV7-2 to TRBJ2-5, with 8 bases identical to TRBD1. V shed 6 bases, J shed 5 bases, and the junction held 5 bases outside the gene matches. Per the germline V gene, CDR1 is SGHTA and CDR2 is FQGNSA. The CDR3 length is 13 residues. The CDR3 DNA sequence: TGTGCCAGCAGGGACAGGGCGGGGGAGACCCAGTACTTC. The encoded protein is CASRDRAGETQYF.

The CDR3 DNA follows: TGTGCCAGCAGGTTGGGGCAACTTAGCAATCAGCCCCAGCATTTT. It codes for CASRLGQLSNQPQHF. The J gene is TRBJ1-5, the V gene TRBV28; the D gene is possibly TRBD1 (5 bases). The CDR3 extends over 15 amino acids. The V gene's germline CDR1 is MDHEN and CDR2 SYDVKM. V was clipped by 6 bases and J by 0 bases, with 12 bases between them.

This clonotype was recorded at least ten times. This chain uses TRBV6-1 with TRBJ1-5; D gene uncertain. CDR1 and CDR2 from the germline V gene are MNHNS and SASEGT. Between the trimmed V and J ends, which lost 2 bases and 0 bases, there was a span of 8 bases. CDR3 length equals 15 residues. CDR3: CASSETWYSNQPQHF. CDR3 bases: TGTGCCAGCAGTGAAACGTGGTATAGCAATCAGCCCCAGCATTTT.

This clonotype was found many times. This chain joins TRBV7-9 and TRBJ2-5; no firm D call. The germline CDR1 and CDR2 sequences are SEHNR and FQNEAQ (reference sequence). The CDR3 totals 13 residues. V dropped 0 bases and J dropped 4 bases, with 6 bases sitting between them. Written as DNA, the CDR3 is TGTGCCAGCAGCTTAGCCCCAGGAGAGACCCAGTACTTC. This codes for CASSLAPGETQYF.

This clonotype was seen more than once but under ten times. The chain combines TRBV20-1 with TRBJ2-5, with 9 bases fitting TRBD2. Germline values: CDR1 DFQATT, CDR2 SNEGSKA (reference sequence). With 7 bases clipped from V and 4 bases from J, the junction kept 4 bases outside the gene matches. This CDR3 comprises 12 residues. CDR3 protein: CSEGAGGETQYF. The CDR3 DNA sequence: TGCAGTGAGGGAGCGGGGGGAGAGACCCAGTACTTC.

This clonotype has at least ten counts. The chain uses TRBV12-3 or TRBV12-4 and TRBJ1-5, with no clear D. This CDR3 spans 15 amino acids. V lost 3 bases to trimming and J lost 0 bases, with 9 bases between them. Written as DNA, the CDR3 is TGTGCCAGCAGTTTTGATGGAAGTAGCAATCAGCCCCAGCATTTT. Amino acid sequence: CASSFDGSSNQPQHF.

This clonotype was observed many times. DNA for the CDR3: TGTGCCAGCAGGAACAGGGGTTATGGCTACACCTTC. This codes for CASRNRGYGYTF. This chain joins TRBV6-1 and TRBJ1-2, with TRBD1 matching over 7 bases. Germline trimming cut 6 bases from V and 5 bases from J; bases unmatched to any gene: 3. Germline V gene data show CDR1 as MNHNS and CDR2 as SASEGT. The CDR3 extends over 12 amino acids.

Concerning this clonotype: Since a much larger clone is just one base distant, this may be a read error. V gene TRBV5-3 combines with J gene TRBJ2-1, with D perhaps TRBD2 (6 bases). TRBV5-3 is an open reading frame, and its role is uncertain. The V end lost 7 bases, the J end lost 12 bases, and 23 bases lay between the germline ends. The CDR3 has 14 amino acids. The CDR3 reads CARRVVGRVSGQFF. The CDR3 DNA reads as TGTGCCAGACGGGTTGTCGGGAGAGTAAGTGGGCAGTTCTTC.

This clonotype was seen many times. This chain links TRBV25-1 with TRBJ2-3; D possibly corresponds to TRBD1 (6 bases). Looked up from germline, CDR1 is MGHDK and CDR2 is SYGVNS. There are 12 residues in the CDR3. The chain's CDR3 is CGTRQGSGKQYF. In DNA, the CDR3 is TGTGGAACACGTCAGGGGTCGGGTAAGCAGTATTTT.

CDR3: CASSAGRGSYNEQFF. CDR3 bases: TGTGCCAGCAGCGCGGGTCGAGGGTCCTACAATGAGCAGTTCTTC. The rearrangement uses TRBV9 and TRBJ2-1, with D perhaps TRBD2 (5 bases). The CDR3 sequence is 15 residues long. Deletions cut 3 bases from V and 1 base from J, with 11 bases between. Germline V gene data show CDR1 as SGDLS and CDR2 as YYNGEE.

This clonotype was seen ten or more times. The chain recombines TRBV5-1 with TRBJ2-1, with TRBD1 matching over 7 bases. CDR3 length equals 15 residues. Germline CDR1 reads SGHRS; CDR2 reads YFSETQ. Trimming removed 6 bases from V and 7 bases from J; junction bases left unmatched: 13. CDR3 coding DNA: TGCGCCAGCACCGAAGAGGGACAGAAAATTAATGAGCAGTTCTTC. Translated: CASTEEGQKINEQFF.

This clonotype showed up many times. The chain recombines TRBV7-2 with TRBJ2-7, with D maybe TRBD2 (5 bases). Germline V gene lookup returns CDR1 SGHTA and CDR2 FQGNSA. Trimming took 1 base from V and 3 from J, leaving 13 bases between them. The CDR3 covers 15 residues. The CDR3 here is CASSLGLPGIYEQYF. The DNA of the CDR3 is TGTGCCAGCAGCTTAGGACTGCCGGGGATCTACGAGCAGTACTTC.

This clonotype was counted ten times or more. The rearrangement joins TRBV12-3 or TRBV12-4 to TRBJ1-2; 8 bases are a match to TRBD1. The CDR3 totals 12 residues. V dropped 7 bases and J dropped 8; count of bases not matched to a gene: 6. For the CDR3, the DNA is TGTGCCAGCACCGATGACAGGGGCGGCTACACCTTC. Translation gives CASTDDRGGYTF.

The genes are TRBV2 and TRBJ2-2, with D tentatively TRBD1 or TRBD2 (5 bases each). This CDR3 spans 14 amino acids. Germline-derived CDR1 and CDR2 are SNHLY and FYNNEI. The ends were cut back, 6 bases at V and 2 bases at J, with 10 bases in the middle. CDR3 in amino acids: CASSRGRNTGELFF. The CDR3 nucleotides read TGTGCCAGCAGCCGGGGCCGCAACACCGGGGAGCTGTTTTTT.

This chain joins TRBV19 and TRBJ2-2, with TRBD1 identical over 7 bases. CDR3 length: 17 amino acids. In germline, CDR1 is LNHDA, CDR2 SQIVND (reference sequence). Trimming cost V 3 bases and J 0 bases; bases outside gene matches: 7. CDR3 nucleotide sequence: TGTGCCAGTAGTATGAGGGACAGAATATCGAACACCGGGGAGCTGTTTTTT. It translates to CASSMRDRISNTGELFF.